A single sample gave rise to the 15 T cell receptor beta chains below, sequenced in a study of blood T cell repertoires in COVID-19. TCRdb keeps only in-frame clones here, not all; method: immunoSEQ multiplex PCR. This sample carries more than 200,000 clones, roughly 87% of them seen once, and the ten largest clones take approximately 7.3%. The specimen sequenced was PBMCs or T cells enriched from blood (not recorded which). The receptors derive from a man aged 30 to 45 in a cohort exposed to, infected with or recovered from COVID-19 (not recorded which).

This clone was observed a handful of times. The V call is TRBV19, the J call TRBJ2-2, with D unresolved. CDR1 and CDR2 from the germline V gene are LNHDA and SQIVND (reference sequence). The CDR3 sequence is 13 residues long. V was pared by 5 bases and J by 4 bases, with 8 bases between. CDR3 DNA: TGTGCCAGTAGTCCACACCTCACCGGGGAGCTGTTTTTT. It is translated as CASSPHLTGELFF.

There are a few counts of this clone. The rearrangement joins TRBV28 to TRBJ2-3, with D uncertain. V shed 2 bases and J shed 5 bases, with 11 bases lying between them. The CDR3 spans 14 residues. Germline values: CDR1 MDHEN, CDR2 SYDVKM. The CDR3: CASSLRVNGDTQYF. As DNA, the CDR3 is TGTGCCAGCAGTTTACGGGTGAATGGAGATACGCAGTATTTT. Using reference TRBV28 and TRBJ2-3 for the parts outside the CDR3, the full variable domain is DVKVTQSSRYLVKRTGEKVFLECVQDMDHENMFWYRQDPGLGLRLIYFSYDVKMKEKGDIPEGYSVSREKKERFSLILESASTNQTSMYLCASSLRVNGDTQYFGPGTRLTVL.

This rearrangement joins TRBV7-3 to TRBJ1-2; the match to TRBD1 covers 12 bases. With V trimmed by 2 bases and J by 6 bases, 7 bases remained unmatched. CDR3 length: 16 amino acids. CDR1 is SGHTA, CDR2 FQGTGA, per germline. Here the CDR3 reads CASSLWDRGRSDGYTF. The CDR3 DNA follows: TGTGCCAGCAGCTTATGGGACAGGGGGCGATCGGATGGCTACACCTTC.

The chain couples TRBV4-2 to TRBJ2-7; TRBD2 might be the D (5 bases). The CDR3 is made up of 14 amino acids. Trimming cost V 1 base and J 3 bases, with 10 bases left between them. Germline-derived CDR1 and CDR2 are LGHNA and YNFKEQ. CDR3 bases: TGTGCCAGCAGCCAAGTCCTAGCAGACTACGAGCAGTACTTC. Its protein product is CASSQVLADYEQYF.

The chain recombines TRBV25-1 with TRBJ2-7; 8 positions match TRBD2. V was pared by 2 bases and J by 4 bases, with 4 bases of the junction left unmatched. This CDR3 spans 14 amino acids. Looked up from germline, CDR1 is MGHDK and CDR2 is SYGVNS. The CDR3 here is CASSERTSFYEQYF. CDR3 nucleotide sequence: TGTGCCAGCAGTGAAAGGACTAGCTTTTACGAGCAGTACTTC.

The V gene is TRBV7-2, the J gene TRBJ1-2, with D possibly TRBD1 on 6 matching bases. V lost 6 bases to trimming and J lost 4 bases, with 18 bases between them. This CDR3 region has 15 residues. Germline-derived CDR1 and CDR2 are SGHTA and FQGNSA. This chain's CDR3 is CASRPAPGESYGYTF. The CDR3 DNA follows: TGTGCCAGCAGACCCGCGCCAGGGGAGTCCTATGGCTACACCTTC.

This clone was detected a few times. The chain employs TRBV3-1 (or the pseudogene TRBV3-2) and TRBJ2-3; 8 bases align to TRBD2. The CDR3 runs 18 residues. Per germline, CDR1 LGHDT and CDR2 YNNKEL (reference sequence). V trimming: 1 base; J trimming: 0 bases; junction bases outside the gene matches: 9. The DNA for the CDR3 is TGTGCCAGCAGCCAAGCGGGAGGGGGGATTTCTAGCACAGATACGCAGTATTTT. This gives the protein CASSQAGGGISSTDTQYF.

The V gene is TRBV5-1, the J gene TRBJ2-3; 8 nucleotides agree with TRBD1. CDR3 size: 15 residues. V dropped 1 base and J dropped 2; count of bases not matched to a gene: 3. Looked up from germline, CDR1 is SGHRS and CDR2 is YFSETQ. CDR3 loop: CASSLRQGATDTQYF. In nucleotides, the CDR3 is TGCGCCAGCAGCTTGCGGCAGGGGGCCACAGATACGCAGTATTTT.

This chain links TRBV3-1 (or the pseudogene TRBV3-2) with TRBJ2-5; TRBD2 matches 9 bases. CDR1 LGHDT and CDR2 YNNKEL come from the germline V gene (reference sequence). This CDR3 region has 16 residues. Unmatched junction bases numbered 8, after V lost 2 bases and J lost 4 bases. CDR3 in DNA: TGTGCCAGCAGCCAAAGGGCGGGAGGGCCTTTAGAGACCCAGTACTTC. Encoded protein: CASSQRAGGPLETQYF.

The chain recombines TRBV7-2 with TRBJ2-7, with TRBD1 as a possible D gene (6 bases). The CDR3 sequence is 15 residues long. Per germline, CDR1 SGHTA and CDR2 FQGNSA. The ends were cut back, 5 bases at V and 2 bases at J, with 16 bases in the middle. The CDR3 nucleotides are TGTGCCAGCAGCACGTATGGACAGACCACCTACGAGCAGTACTTC. This gives the protein CASSTYGQTTYEQYF.

Here the CDR3 reads CASSLYEGATNYGYTF. Here the CDR3 DNA reads TGTGCCAGCAGCCTCTACGAGGGGGCGACGAACTATGGCTACACCTTC. This sequence joins TRBV9 and TRBJ1-2, with 7 bases aligning to TRBD1. CDR3 length: 16 amino acids. The V gene end was trimmed by 4 bases and the J gene end by 2 bases; junction bases not matched to a gene: 11. Looked up from germline, CDR1 is SGDLS and CDR2 is YYNGEE. Looking up the rest from reference TRBV9 and TRBJ1-2 gives the full variable domain: DSGVTQTPKHLITATGQRVTLRCSPRSGDLSVYWYQQSLDQGLQFLIQYYNGEERAKGNILERFSAQQFPDLHSELNLSSLELGDSALYFCASSLYEGATNYGYTFGSGTRLTVV.

The V gene is TRBV2, the J gene TRBJ2-7; 10 nucleotides align to TRBD2. The germline CDR1 and CDR2 sequences are SNHLY and FYNNEI. The CDR3 extends over 15 amino acids. V dropped 6 bases and J dropped 0; count of bases not matched to a gene: 5. Here the CDR3 DNA reads TGTGCCAGCAGAGTAGCGGGAGGCCCCTCCTACGAGCAGTACTTC. This sequence encodes CASRVAGGPSYEQYF.

CDR3 loop: CASSRGMSGNTIYF. CDR3 DNA: TGTGCCAGCAGTCGGGGAATGAGTGGAAACACCATATATTTT. The rearrangement links TRBV6-5 to TRBJ1-3, with D unresolved. V dropped 5 bases and J dropped 3 bases, with 11 bases sitting between them. CDR3 length: 14 amino acids. Germline V gene data show CDR1 as MNHEY and CDR2 as SVGAGI.

V is TRBV28 and J is TRBJ2-5; 9 nucleotides agree with TRBD1. The V gene end was trimmed by 6 bases and the J gene end by 13 bases; junction bases not matched to a gene: 18. The CDR3 spans 15 residues. In germline, CDR1 is MDHEN, CDR2 SYDVKM. The CDR3 spells CASSLRGQGLPRAYF. The CDR3 DNA reads as TGTGCCAGCAGCCTTCGGGGACAGGGTTTGCCTAGGGCGTACTTC.

V and J are TRBV6-5 and TRBJ2-5, with 7 bases fitting TRBD1. CDR3 length equals 14 residues. Germline loops: CDR1 MNHEY, CDR2 SVGAGI. J lost 3 bases, V lost 5 bases, and 6 bases had no gene match. The CDR3 sequence: CASSPLGQEETQYF. CDR3 nucleotide sequence: TGTGCCAGCAGTCCGCTTGGACAGGAAGAGACCCAGTACTTC.